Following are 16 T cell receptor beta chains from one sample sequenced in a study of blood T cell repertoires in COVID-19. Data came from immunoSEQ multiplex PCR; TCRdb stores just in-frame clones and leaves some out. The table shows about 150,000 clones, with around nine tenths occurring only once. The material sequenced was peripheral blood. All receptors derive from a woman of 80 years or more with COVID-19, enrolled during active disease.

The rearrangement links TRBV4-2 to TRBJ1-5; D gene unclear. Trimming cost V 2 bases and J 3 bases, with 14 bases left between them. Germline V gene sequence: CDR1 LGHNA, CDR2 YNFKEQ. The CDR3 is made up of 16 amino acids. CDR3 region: CASSQNTRTVNQPQHF. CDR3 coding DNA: TGTGCCAGCAGCCAAAACACAAGGACTGTCAATCAGCCCCAGCATTTT.

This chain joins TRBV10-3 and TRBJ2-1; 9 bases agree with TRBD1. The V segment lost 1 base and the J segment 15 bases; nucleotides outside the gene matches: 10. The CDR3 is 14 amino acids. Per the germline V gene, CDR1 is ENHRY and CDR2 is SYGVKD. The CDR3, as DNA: TGTGCCATCAGTGAGTTAACAGGGGGCCCAGCGCGGTTCTTC. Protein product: CAISELTGGPARFF.

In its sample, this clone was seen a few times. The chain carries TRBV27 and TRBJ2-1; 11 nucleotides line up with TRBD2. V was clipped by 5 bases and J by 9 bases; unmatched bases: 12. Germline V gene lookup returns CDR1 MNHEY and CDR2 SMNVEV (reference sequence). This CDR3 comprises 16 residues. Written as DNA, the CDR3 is TGTGCCAGCAGTCCCCTGACTAGCGGGATTACCACTGAGCAGTTCTTC. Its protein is CASSPLTSGITTEQFF.

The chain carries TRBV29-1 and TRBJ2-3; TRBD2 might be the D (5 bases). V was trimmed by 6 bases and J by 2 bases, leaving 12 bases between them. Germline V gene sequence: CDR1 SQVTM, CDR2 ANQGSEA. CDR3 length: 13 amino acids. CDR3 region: CSVAGRATDTQYF. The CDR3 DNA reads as TGCAGCGTGGCGGGTCGGGCCACAGATACGCAGTATTTT.

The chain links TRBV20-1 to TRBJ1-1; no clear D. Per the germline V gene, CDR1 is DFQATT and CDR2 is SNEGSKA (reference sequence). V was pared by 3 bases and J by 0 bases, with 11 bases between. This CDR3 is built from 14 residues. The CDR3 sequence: CSASRSGMNTEAFF. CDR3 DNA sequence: TGCAGTGCTAGTCGCTCGGGGATGAACACTGAAGCTTTCTTT.

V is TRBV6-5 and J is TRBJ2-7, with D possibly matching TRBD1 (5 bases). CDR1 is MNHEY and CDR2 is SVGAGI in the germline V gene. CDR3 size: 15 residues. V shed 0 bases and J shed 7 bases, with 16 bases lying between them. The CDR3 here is CASSYSGGGAVEQYF. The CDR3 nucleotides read TGTGCCAGCAGTTACTCCGGCGGTGGGGCAGTGGAGCAGTACTTC.

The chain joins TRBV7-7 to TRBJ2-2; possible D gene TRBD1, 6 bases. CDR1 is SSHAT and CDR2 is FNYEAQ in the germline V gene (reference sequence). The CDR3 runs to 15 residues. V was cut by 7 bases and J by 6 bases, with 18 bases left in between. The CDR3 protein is CASTPIGQKAGELFF. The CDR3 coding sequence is TGTGCCAGCACCCCAATCGGACAGAAGGCCGGGGAGCTGTTTTTT.

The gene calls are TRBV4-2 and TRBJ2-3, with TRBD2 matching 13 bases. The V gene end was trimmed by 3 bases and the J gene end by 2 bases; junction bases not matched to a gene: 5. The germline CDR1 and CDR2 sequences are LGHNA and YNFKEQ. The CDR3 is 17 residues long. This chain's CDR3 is CASSQVLAGGVTDTQYF. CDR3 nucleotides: TGTGCCAGCAGCCAGGTACTAGCGGGAGGGGTCACAGATACGCAGTATTTT.

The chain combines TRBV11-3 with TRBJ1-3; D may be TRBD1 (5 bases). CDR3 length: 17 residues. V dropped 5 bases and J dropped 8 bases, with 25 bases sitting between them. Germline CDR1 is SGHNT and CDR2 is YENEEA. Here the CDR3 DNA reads TGTGCCAGCAGCCCCCACCTAGATGTCCGGGGGGGAGACACCATATATTTT. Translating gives CASSPHLDVRGGDTIYF.

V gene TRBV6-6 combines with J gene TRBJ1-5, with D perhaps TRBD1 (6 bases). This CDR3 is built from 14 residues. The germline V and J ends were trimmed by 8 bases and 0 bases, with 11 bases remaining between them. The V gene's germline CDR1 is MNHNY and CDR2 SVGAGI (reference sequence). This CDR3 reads CASAQGHSNQPQHF. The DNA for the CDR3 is TGTGCCAGCGCTCAGGGGCATAGCAATCAGCCCCAGCATTTT.

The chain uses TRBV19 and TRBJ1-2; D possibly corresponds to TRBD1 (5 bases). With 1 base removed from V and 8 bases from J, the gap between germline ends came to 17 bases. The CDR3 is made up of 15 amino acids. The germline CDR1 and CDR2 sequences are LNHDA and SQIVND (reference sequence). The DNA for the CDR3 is TGTGCCAGTAGTATAGCCTCGCGGGACCCCCGAGGCTACACCTTC. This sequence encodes CASSIASRDPRGYTF.

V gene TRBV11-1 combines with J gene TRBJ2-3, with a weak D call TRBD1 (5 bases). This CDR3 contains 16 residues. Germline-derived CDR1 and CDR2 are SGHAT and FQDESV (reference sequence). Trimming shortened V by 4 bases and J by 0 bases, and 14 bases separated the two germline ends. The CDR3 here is CASSSGHPGSTDTQYF. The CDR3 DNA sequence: TGTGCCAGCAGCTCCGGACACCCTGGGAGCACAGATACGCAGTATTTT.

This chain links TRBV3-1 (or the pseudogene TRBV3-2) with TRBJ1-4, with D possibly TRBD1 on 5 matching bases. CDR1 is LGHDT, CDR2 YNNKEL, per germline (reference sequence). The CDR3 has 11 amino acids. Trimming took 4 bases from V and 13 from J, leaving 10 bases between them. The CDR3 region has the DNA TGTGCCAGCAGCCGGGGGAGGATACTGTTTTTT. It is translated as CASSRGRILFF.

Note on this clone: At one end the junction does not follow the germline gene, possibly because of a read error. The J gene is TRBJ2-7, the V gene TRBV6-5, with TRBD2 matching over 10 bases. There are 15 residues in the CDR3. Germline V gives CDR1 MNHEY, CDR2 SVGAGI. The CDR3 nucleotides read TGTGCCACGAATAGGCTAGCGGGAGCCTCCAACGAGCAGTACTTC. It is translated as CATNRLAGASNEQYF.

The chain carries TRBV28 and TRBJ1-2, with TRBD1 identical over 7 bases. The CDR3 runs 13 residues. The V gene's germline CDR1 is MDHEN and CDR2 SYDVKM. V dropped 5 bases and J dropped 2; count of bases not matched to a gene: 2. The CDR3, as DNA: TGTGCCAGCAGTCGACAGGGCAACTATGGCTACACCTTC. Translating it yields CASSRQGNYGYTF.

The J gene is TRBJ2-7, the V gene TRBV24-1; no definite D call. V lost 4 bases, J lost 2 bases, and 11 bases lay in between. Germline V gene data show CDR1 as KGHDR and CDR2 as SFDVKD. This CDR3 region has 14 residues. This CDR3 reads CATSDSDKTYEQYF. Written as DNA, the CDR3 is TGTGCCACCAGTGACTCAGACAAGACCTACGAGCAGTACTTC.